These T cell receptor beta chains were read from a single sample in a study of blood T cell repertoires in COVID-19. This table comes from immunoSEQ multiplex PCR, and its TCRdb copy is limited to in-frame clones, with some not included. Of about 350,000 clones in the sample, more than 75% were seen once. The specimen sequenced was PBMCs or T cells enriched from blood (not recorded which). Receptors originate from a woman aged 25 to 39 who had recovered from COVID-19. CDR3s include the opening cysteine and the closing phenylalanine or tryptophan. A D gene is named only where the DNA matches it firmly. The size field is filled for only some rows; it gives once, few, many or a size class.

J	size	D	V	length	CDR3	DNA
TRBJ2-3	NA	NA	TRBV28	14	CASRPITRQVPQYF	TGTGCCAGCAGACCTATAACTAGACAGGTTCCGCAGTATTTT
TRBJ2-3	NA	TRBD2	TRBV7-2	18	CASSLGTSGGVSTDTQYF	TGTGCCAGCAGCTTAGGGACTAGCGGGGGGGTTAGCACAGATACGCAGTATTTT
TRBJ1-4	NA	TRBD1	TRBV28	19	CASSLDIGTGGSTNEKLFF	TGTGCCAGCAGTTTGGACATTGGGACAGGGGGGTCAACTAATGAAAAACTGTTTTTT
TRBJ1-5	many	NA	TRBV6-1	15	CASSEAQGSNQPQHF	TGTGCCAGCAGTGAGGCACAGGGAAGCAATCAGCCCCAGCATTTT
TRBJ2-1	NA	NA	TRBV19	14	CASSISFINNEQFF	TGTGCCAGTAGTATTTCGTTTATTAACAATGAGCAGTTCTTC
TRBJ1-2	NA	NA	TRBV7-9	13	CASSLERFYGYTF	TGTGCCAGCAGCTTAGAACGGTTCTATGGCTACACCTTC
TRBJ1-1	NA	TRBD1	TRBV6-5	15	CASSLTGALNTEAFF	TGTGCCAGCAGCCTGACAGGGGCCCTGAACACTGAAGCTTTCTTT
TRBJ2-3	NA	TRBD2	TRBV28	15	CGSRLGAGGTDTQYF	TGTGGCTCTCGTCTCGGGGCGGGGGGCACAGATACGCAGTATTTT
TRBJ1-4	NA	NA	TRBV29-1	11	CSARYNEKLFF	TGCAGCGCCCGGTATAATGAAAAACTGTTTTTT
TRBJ2-3	NA	TRBD2	TRBV6-1	18	CASSAPVNSGGSTDTQYF	TGTGCCAGCAGTGCGCCCGTAAATAGCGGGGGGAGCACAGATACGCAGTATTTT
TRBJ1-4	NA	NA	TRBV28	11	CASRATLKLFF	TGTGCCAGCAGGGCAACCTTAAAACTGTTTTTT
TRBJ2-5	NA	NA	TRBV28	14	CASSAGRPPETQYF	TGTGCCAGCAGTGCAGGGCGACCTCCAGAGACCCAGTACTTC
TRBJ1-2	NA	NA	TRBV29-1	10	CSVAAYGYTF	TGCAGCGTCGCCGCGTATGGCTACACCTTC
TRBJ2-3	NA	TRBD2	TRBV5-1	15	CASSTSGTSTDTQYF	TGCGCCAGCAGCACTAGCGGGACTAGCACAGATACGCAGTATTTT
TRBJ1-4	NA	TRBD1	TRBV6-1	18	CASSEDRRRGQGVEKLFF	TGTGCCAGCAGTGAAGATCGACGGAGGGGACAGGGGGTAGAAAAACTGTTTTTT
TRBJ2-1	NA	TRBD2	TRBV19	13	CASSTSSGTEQFF	TGTGCCAGTAGTACATCTAGCGGAACTGAGCAGTTCTTC
TRBJ2-7	NA	TRBD2	TRBV7-8	16	CASSLLAGASNYEQYF	TGTGCCAGCAGCTTACTAGCGGGGGCCTCGAACTACGAGCAGTACTTC
TRBJ2-6	NA	NA	TRBV5-5	16	CASSFGQTSGANVLTF	TGTGCCAGCAGCTTTGGACAGACCTCTGGGGCCAACGTCCTGACTTTC
TRBJ2-5	NA	NA	TRBV5-1	14	CASSLASGVETQYF	TGCGCCAGCAGCTTGGCTTCAGGGGTCGAGACCCAGTACTTC
TRBJ2-5	NA	TRBD1	TRBV7-2	17	CASSQGTGGSGQETQYF	TGTGCCAGCAGCCAAGGGACAGGGGGCAGTGGCCAAGAGACCCAGTACTTC
TRBJ2-3	NA	TRBD1	TRBV5-1	16	CASSLTAGGPTDTQYF	TGCGCCAGCAGCTTGACGGCAGGGGGCCCCACAGATACGCAGTATTTT
TRBJ2-7	NA	NA	TRBV2	14	CASSDRERLYEQYF	TGTGCCAGCAGTGACAGAGAGCGACTCTACGAGCAGTACTTC
TRBJ1-2	NA	TRBD1	TRBV5-1	14	CASSTGQGVGGYTF	TGCGCCAGCAGCACCGGACAGGGTGTAGGTGGCTACACCTTC
TRBJ2-7	NA	TRBD2	TRBV2	13	CASGGGLLPEQYF	TGTGCCAGCGGGGGGGGTCTGCTGCCCGAGCAGTACTTC
TRBJ1-3	NA	NA	TRBV29-1	12	CSVETPGNTIYF	TGCAGCGTTGAAACACCGGGAAACACCATATATTTT
TRBJ2-1	NA	TRBD1	TRBV6-5	15	CASSYRTGGLSEQFF	TGTGCCAGCAGTTATCGGACAGGGGGCTTGAGTGAGCAGTTCTTC
TRBJ2-5	NA	TRBD1	TRBV18	14	CASSINRGRETQYF	TGTGCCAGCTCTATCAACAGGGGTCGGGAGACCCAGTACTTC
TRBJ1-2	NA	TRBD1	TRBV5-1	14	CASSLGDRAYGYTF	TGCGCCAGCAGCCTGGGGGACAGGGCCTATGGCTACACCTTC
TRBJ2-1	NA	NA	TRBV7-2	15	CASSPRVSSGNEQFF	TGTGCCAGCAGCCCCAGGGTGTCATCCGGCAATGAGCAGTTCTTC
TRBJ1-3	NA	NA	TRBV14	16	CASSQMPDSSGNTIYF	TGTGCCAGCAGTCAAATGCCGGACAGCTCTGGAAACACCATATATTTT
TRBJ2-5	NA	NA	TRBV14	16	CASSQGRTGFSETQYF	TGTGCCAGCAGCCAAGGTCGAACAGGGTTTTCGGAGACCCAGTACTTC